This T cell receptor (beta chain) derives from a study of a mutant IDH1 vaccine in newly diagnosed glioma. Study context: Patients, over weeks 1, 3, 5, 7, 11, 15, 19 and 23, received a total of eight vaccinations. Vaccines began 4-6 weeks after radiotherapy alone, or with temozolomide cycles. Receipt of radiotherapy, temozolomide, or both preceded the study, and most received both.

The time point was: week 5, during vaccination. A 20-mer mutant IDH1 peptide at 300 ug was injected subcutaneously with topical imiquimod. Donor diagnoses consisted of new WHO grade 3 or 4 IDH1-mutant, ATRX-lost astrocytomas. Assay used: immunoSEQ multiplex PCR; TCRdb lists only in-frame clones, some missing. Of more than 25,000 clones in the sample, 79% were seen once. About this clone: Its specificity is not known.

The V segment lost 8 bases and the J segment 6 bases; nucleotides outside the gene matches: 2. Germline-derived CDR1 and CDR2 are MNHEY and SVGAGI. This CDR3 region has 11 residues. The chain joins TRBV6-5 to TRBJ2-7; TRBD1 matches at 9 bases. The specimen was PBMCs, collected from a glioma patient whose treatment included an IDH1 peptide vaccine. The sequence came from a man aged 35-49 years with glioma. Some clones in this sample may be carry-over from other donors' samples. The CDR3: CASGQGSEQYF. The CDR3 DNA follows: TGTGCCAGCGGACAGGGGAGCGAGCAGTACTTC.